These 8 T cell receptor beta chains came from one sample sequenced in a study of blood T cell repertoires in COVID-19. Here immunoSEQ multiplex PCR was the method, and the copy in TCRdb shows in-frame clones only, minus some. The repertoire holds more than 350,000 clones, with around 87% as singletons. The source material was peripheral blood. Receptors were obtained from a woman aged 30 to 39 with COVID-19, enrolled during active disease.

The chain carries TRBV3-1 (or the pseudogene TRBV3-2) and TRBJ2-7; 12 bases map to TRBD1. Trimming removed 0 bases from V and 3 bases from J; junction bases left unmatched: 6. The germline gives CDR1 LGHDT, CDR2 YNNKEL (reference sequence). This CDR3 has 17 amino acids. The CDR3 bases are TGTGCCAGCAGCCAAGATTGGCGGGACAGGGGGCTCTACGAGCAGTACTTC. This sequence encodes CASSQDWRDRGLYEQYF.

This clone turned up a few times. The gene calls are TRBV11-2 and TRBJ1-6, with 9 bases aligning to TRBD1. V lost 2 bases, J lost 9 bases, and 8 bases stayed unmatched. The CDR3 runs 16 residues. Germline V gene sequence: CDR1 SGHAT, CDR2 FQNNGV. The CDR3 is CASSLQHGQGTSPLHF. CDR3 in DNA: TGTGCCAGCAGCTTACAACATGGACAGGGGACTTCACCCCTCCACTTT.

V is TRBV9 and J is TRBJ2-2; D unresolved. Germline CDR1 reads SGDLS; CDR2 reads YYNGEE. The V end lost 0 bases, the J end lost 8 bases, and 11 bases lay between the germline ends. CDR3 length: 14 amino acids. The CDR3 nucleotides are TGTGCCAGCAGCGTAGAAGCGCACTATGGGGAGCTGTTTTTT. This translates into CASSVEAHYGELFF.

In this sample, this clone turned up once. The rearrangement links TRBV19 to TRBJ1-6; a possible D gene is TRBD1 (5 bases). CDR3 size: 15 residues. The germline CDR1 and CDR2 sequences are LNHDA and SQIVND (reference sequence). V lost 5 bases to trimming and J lost 7 bases, with 15 bases between them. CDR3 sequence reads: CASSAGGNGNSPLHF. The CDR3, as DNA: TGTGCCAGTAGTGCCGGGGGTAATGGGAATTCACCCCTCCACTTT. The whole variable domain, filled in from reference TRBV19 and TRBJ1-6, reads DGGITQSPKYLFRKEGQNVTLSCEQNLNHDAMYWYRQDPGQGLRLIYYSQIVNDFQKGDIAEGYSVSREKKESFPLTVTSAQKNPTAFYLCASSAGGNGNSPLHFGNGTRLTVT.

V and J are TRBV24-1 and TRBJ2-1, with TRBD2 identical over 14 bases. The CDR3 runs to 15 residues. Trimming cost V 8 bases and J 9 bases; bases outside gene matches: 8. Looked up from germline, CDR1 is KGHDR and CDR2 is SFDVKD. The CDR3 DNA reads as TGTGCCACCACTACGGGACTAGCGGGAGAGGGTGAGCAGTTCTTC. The encoded protein is CATTTGLAGEGEQFF.

V usage is TRBV3-1 (or the pseudogene TRBV3-2) and J usage is TRBJ2-3; possible D gene TRBD2, 6 bases. This CDR3 comprises 18 residues. Trimming removed 0 bases at V and 6 bases at J, with 22 bases between. CDR1 is LGHDT, CDR2 YNNKEL, per germline (reference sequence). The CDR3 nucleotides are TGTGCCAGCAGCCAAGATCCGGACACTAGCACCCCGGAGGATACGCAGTATTTT. This encodes CASSQDPDTSTPEDTQYF.

This chain connects TRBV6-5 to TRBJ2-1; D is possibly TRBD1 (6 bases). V was shortened by 5 bases and J by 9 bases, with 14 bases between the two germline ends. The CDR3 runs 13 residues. Germline CDR1 is MNHEY and CDR2 is SVGAGI. The CDR3 region has the DNA TGTGCCAGCAGTCAAACTCGAGGGGGTGAGCAGTTCTTC. The encoded protein is CASSQTRGGEQFF.

The V and J genes are TRBV5-4 and TRBJ2-7; 15 bases match TRBD2. This CDR3 is 16 amino acids long. J was trimmed by 5 bases and V by 3 bases; bases with no gene match: 6. CDR1 is SGHNT, CDR2 YYREEE, per germline (reference sequence). The CDR3 sequence is CASSSWTSGRGNEQYF. The CDR3 DNA reads as TGTGCCAGCAGCTCCTGGACTAGCGGGAGGGGAAACGAGCAGTACTTC.